What follows is one T cell receptor beta chain and its context. Sequencing was performed with immunoSEQ multiplex PCR; in TCRdb, only in-frame clones are kept and a portion is missing. The sample shows roughly 85,000 clones, approximately 93% of them seen only once. This sample was taken from a study of technical replicates of blood from several donors. The sequence derives from a human donor in good health. Sequenced input: T cells isolated from PBMCs.

CDR3 sequence reads: CASRGHSYGYTF. DNA for the CDR3: TGTGCCAGCAGGGGACACAGCTATGGCTACACCTTC. V gene TRBV28 combines with J gene TRBJ1-2; D is possibly TRBD1 (6 bases). The CDR3 is 12 residues long. Germline CDR1 reads MDHEN; CDR2 reads SYDVKM. Deletions cut 6 bases from V and 4 bases from J, with 9 bases between.